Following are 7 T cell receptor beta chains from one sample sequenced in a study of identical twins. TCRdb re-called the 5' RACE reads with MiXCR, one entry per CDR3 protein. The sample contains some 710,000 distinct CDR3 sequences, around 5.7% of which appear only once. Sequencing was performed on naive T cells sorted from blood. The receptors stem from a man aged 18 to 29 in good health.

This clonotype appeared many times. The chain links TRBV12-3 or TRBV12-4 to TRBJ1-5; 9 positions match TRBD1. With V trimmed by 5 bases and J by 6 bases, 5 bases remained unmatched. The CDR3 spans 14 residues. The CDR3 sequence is CASSRTGEGQPQHF. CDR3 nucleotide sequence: TGTGCCAGCAGTCGGACAGGGGAAGGTCAGCCCCAGCATTTT.

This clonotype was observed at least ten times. CDR3 bases: TGTGCCACCAGCAAGCCCCAGGGGGCGAACACTGAAGCTTTCTTT. Protein: CATSKPQGANTEAFF. The chain links TRBV15 to TRBJ1-1; 8 nucleotides match TRBD1. CDR1 and CDR2 (germline): LNHNV, YYDKDF (reference sequence). CDR3 length: 15 residues. V trimming: 4 bases; J trimming: 1 base; junction bases outside the gene matches: 5.

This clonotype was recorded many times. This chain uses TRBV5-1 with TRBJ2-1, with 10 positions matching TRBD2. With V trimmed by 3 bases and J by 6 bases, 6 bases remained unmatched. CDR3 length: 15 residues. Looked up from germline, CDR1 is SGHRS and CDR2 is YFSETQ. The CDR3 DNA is TGCGCCAGCAGCTCGGGACTAGCGTCTCCCAATGAGCAGTTCTTC. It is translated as CASSSGLASPNEQFF.

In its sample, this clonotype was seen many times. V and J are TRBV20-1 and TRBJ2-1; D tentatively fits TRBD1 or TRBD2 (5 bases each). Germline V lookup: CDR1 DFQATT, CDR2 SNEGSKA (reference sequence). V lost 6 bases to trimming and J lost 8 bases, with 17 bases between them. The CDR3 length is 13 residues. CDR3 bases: TGCAGTGCCGATGGGGGTTCGGCGTATGAGCAGTTCTTC. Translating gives CSADGGSAYEQFF.

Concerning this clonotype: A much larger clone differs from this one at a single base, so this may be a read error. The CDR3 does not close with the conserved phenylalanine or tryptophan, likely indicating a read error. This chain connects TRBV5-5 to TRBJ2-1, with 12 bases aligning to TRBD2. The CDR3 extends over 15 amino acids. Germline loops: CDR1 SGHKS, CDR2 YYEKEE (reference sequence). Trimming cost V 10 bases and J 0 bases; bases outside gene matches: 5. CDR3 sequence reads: CAGMTSGSSYNEQFC. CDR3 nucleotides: TGTGCCGGAATGACTAGCGGGAGCTCCTACAATGAGCAGTTCTGC.

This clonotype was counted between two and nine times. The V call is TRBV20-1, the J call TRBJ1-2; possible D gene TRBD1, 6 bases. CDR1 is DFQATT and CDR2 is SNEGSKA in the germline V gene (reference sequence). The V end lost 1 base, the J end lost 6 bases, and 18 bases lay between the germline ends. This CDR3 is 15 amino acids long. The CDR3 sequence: CSARGSQGLPDGYTF. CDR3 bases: TGCAGTGCTAGAGGGTCACAGGGATTGCCGGATGGCTACACCTTC.

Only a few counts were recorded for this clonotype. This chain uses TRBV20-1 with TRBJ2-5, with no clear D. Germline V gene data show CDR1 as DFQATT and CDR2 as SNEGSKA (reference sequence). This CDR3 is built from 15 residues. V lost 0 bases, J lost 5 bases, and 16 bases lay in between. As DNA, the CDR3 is TGCAGTGCTAGAGACCCCCTGGAAGACTGGGAGACCCAGTACTTC. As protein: CSARDPLEDWETQYF.